Described below is a single T cell receptor (beta chain) sequence and its context. As yet, its antigen is unknown. TCRdb re-called the reads with MiXCR, one entry per CDR3 protein. The table has around 630,000 distinct CDR3 sequences, more than 20% seen once. The record originates from a study of T cell repertoires in cytomegalovirus infection. Study conclusions and caveats: The cumulative frequency of public TCR beta families identified carriers of CMV plus the relevant HLA. Across the ex vivo response, the dominant clonotypes were HLA-C-restricted CMV-specific TCR beta clonotypes.

The CDR3 runs to 12 residues. V gave up 6 bases and J gave up 3 bases, with 8 bases separating them. The chain employs TRBV23-1 and TRBJ2-5; D is perhaps TRBD1 or TRBD2 (5 bases each). TRBV23-1 is treated as an ORF (open reading frame) with a function not yet certain. Source material: CD8+ T cells from PBMCs. The sequence was obtained from a human donor in good health (CMV status not recorded). Some clones in this sample may be carry-over from other donors' samples. CDR3 loop: CASRGREETQYF. CDR3 nucleotides: TGCGCCAGCAGGGGACGGGAAGAGACCCAGTACTTC.